This entry lists 17 T cell receptor beta chains sequenced from one sample in a study of cytomegalovirus exposure and HLA in healthy donors. PCR used 60 Vbeta primers and 13 Jbeta primers. The assay was immunoSEQ multiplex PCR, and TCRdb's table has in-frame clones only and misses some. The sample includes 68,000 or so clones. Specimen: PBMCs. Source of these receptors: a female donor in good health and CMV-seropositive.

The chain recombines TRBV4-1 with TRBJ2-1; TRBD2 agrees at 7 bases. V trimming: 3 bases; J trimming: 3 bases; junction bases outside the gene matches: 8. The CDR3 has 16 amino acids. Germline V gene sequence: CDR1 MGHRA, CDR2 YSYEKL. For the CDR3, the DNA is TGCGCCAGCAGCCAGGTCGGGACTAAGAACTACAATGAGCAGTTCTTC. Translating it yields CASSQVGTKNYNEQFF.

The V gene is TRBV9, the J gene TRBJ1-1; no clear D gene. Trimming took 3 bases from V and 2 from J, leaving 11 bases between them. The CDR3 sequence is 14 residues long. Germline V CDR1 and CDR2: SGDLS, YYNGEE. The CDR3 DNA reads TGTGCCAGCAGCGCGCAAACAGTAAACACTGAAGCTTTCTTT. It encodes CASSAQTVNTEAFF.

This chain links TRBV25-1 with TRBJ2-2; 12 bases map to TRBD1. The CDR3 consists of 18 residues. J lost 5 bases, V lost 4 bases, and 11 bases had no gene match. Germline V gene data show CDR1 as MGHDK and CDR2 as SYGVNS. For the CDR3, the DNA is TGTGCCAGCAGTGGACGGGGACAGGGGGCGAAAAGGACCGGGGAGCTGTTTTTT. Translating it yields CASSGRGQGAKRTGELFF.

J is TRBJ2-4 and V is TRBV6-5; a weak D match, TRBD1 (6 bases). Trimming took 7 bases from V and 7 from J, leaving 17 bases between them. The CDR3 loop spans 14 amino acids. The germline V gene has CDR1 MNHEY and CDR2 SVGAGI. CDR3: CASTLSQGMNIQYF. In DNA, the CDR3 is TGTGCCAGCACCTTGAGTCAGGGGATGAACATTCAGTACTTC.

This sequence joins TRBV27 and TRBJ2-7, with 10 bases that match TRBD2. This CDR3 region has 19 residues. J was trimmed by 2 bases and V by 6 bases; bases with no gene match: 19. Germline CDR1 reads MNHEY; CDR2 reads SMNVEV (reference sequence). The chain's CDR3 is CASSRTTLSGRGTTYEQYF. CDR3 DNA: TGTGCCAGCAGCCGTACGACTCTGAGCGGGAGGGGGACAACCTACGAGCAGTACTTC.

V gene TRBV4-3 combines with J gene TRBJ1-5, with D tentatively TRBD1 (5 bases). This CDR3 region has 15 residues. The germline V gene has CDR1 LGHNA and CDR2 YSLEER. V was clipped by 0 bases and J by 4 bases, with 10 bases between them. The DNA for the CDR3 is TGCGCCAGCAGCCAAGAACCCCGGGGGAATCAGCCCCAGCATTTT. Protein product: CASSQEPRGNQPQHF.

A note on this clone: Different DNA sequences within this sample yield the same CDR3. The V and J genes are TRBV11-3 and TRBJ2-3, with a possible D match to TRBD2 (6 bases). Trimming left V 5 bases short and J 0 bases short, with 12 bases between. Germline assignment: CDR1 SGHNT and CDR2 YENEEA. The CDR3 totals 15 residues. CDR3 in amino acids: CASSLGGSSTDTQYF. The CDR3 DNA reads TGTGCCAGCAGCCTAGGAGGGTCTAGCACAGATACGCAGTATTTT.

This chain links TRBV5-1 with TRBJ2-3; 15 positions match TRBD2. Losses at the gene ends were 5 bases for V and 3 bases for J; bases not matched to a gene: 4. The CDR3 sequence is 16 residues long. Germline CDR1 reads SGHRS; CDR2 reads YFSETQ. CDR3 DNA sequence: TGCGCCAGCAGACTAGGACTAGCGGGGGGGACAGATACGCAGTATTTT. Translating it yields CASRLGLAGGTDTQYF.

The V and J genes are TRBV9 and TRBJ2-2; D is unclear. The germline V gene has CDR1 SGDLS and CDR2 YYNGEE. Trimming stripped 4 bases from V and 2 bases from J, with 3 bases between. The CDR3 loop spans 12 amino acids. DNA for the CDR3: TGTGCCAGCAGCCTTAACACCGGGGAGCTGTTTTTT. Its protein product is CASSLNTGELFF. Variable domain in full (rest from reference TRBV9 and TRBJ2-2): DSGVTQTPKHLITATGQRVTLRCSPRSGDLSVYWYQQSLDQGLQFLIQYYNGEERAKGNILERFSAQQFPDLHSELNLSSLELGDSALYFCASSLNTGELFFGEGSRLTVL.

The gene calls are TRBV6-1 and TRBJ2-6, with D possibly TRBD1 on 6 matching bases. There are 17 residues in the CDR3. Trimming took 2 bases from V and 0 from J, leaving 11 bases between them. Germline V gene lookup returns CDR1 MNHNS and CDR2 SASEGT. CDR3 residues: CASSEYARGSGANVLTF. The CDR3, as DNA: TGTGCCAGCAGTGAATACGCCAGGGGCTCTGGGGCCAACGTCCTGACTTTC.

The chain employs TRBV11-3 and TRBJ1-1; D is unresolved. The length of the CDR3 is 16 residues. CDR1 and CDR2 (germline): SGHNT, YENEEA. Trimming removed 0 bases at V and 1 base at J, with 12 bases between. CDR3 in DNA: TGTGCCAGCAGCTTAGATCGGAAAGGGAGGAACACTGAAGCTTTCTTT. Encoded protein: CASSLDRKGRNTEAFF. The full variable domain, its missing parts supplied by reference TRBV11-3 and TRBJ1-1, is EAGVVQSPRYKIIEKKQPVAFWCNPISGHNTLYWYLQNLGQGPELLIRYENEEAVDDSQLPKDRFSAERLKGVDSTLKIQPAELGDSAVYLCASSLDRKGRNTEAFFGQGTRLTVV.

The gene calls are TRBV7-2 and TRBJ2-5; D unclear. The V end lost 6 bases, the J end lost 5 bases, and 10 bases lay between the germline ends. Germline CDR1 and CDR2: SGHTA and FQGNSA. The CDR3 extends over 12 amino acids. This CDR3 reads CASSPPFETQYF. The CDR3 nucleotides are TGTGCCAGCAGTCCTCCCTTTGAGACCCAGTACTTC.

V is TRBV2 and J is TRBJ1-6; 9 nucleotides agree with TRBD1. In germline, CDR1 is SNHLY, CDR2 FYNNEI. The CDR3 covers 17 residues. The V segment lost 4 bases and the J segment 3 bases; nucleotides outside the gene matches: 7. This CDR3 is CASSADRGGFYNSPLHF. The DNA for the CDR3 is TGTGCCAGCAGTGCGGACAGGGGTGGGTTCTATAATTCACCCCTCCACTTT.

The V call is TRBV15, the J call TRBJ2-2; D not resolved. The germline V gene encodes CDR1 LNHNV and CDR2 YYDKDF (reference sequence). The V end lost 3 bases, the J end lost 1 base, and 9 bases lay between the germline ends. The CDR3 covers 15 residues. CDR3 region: CATSSNIRNTGELFF. The CDR3 coding sequence is TGTGCCACCAGCAGCAATATCAGGAACACCGGGGAGCTGTTTTTT.

The chain has TRBV28 and TRBJ1-5; TRBD1 is a possible D gene (5 bases). The germline CDR1 and CDR2 sequences are MDHEN and SYDVKM. This CDR3 is built from 13 residues. The CDR3 spells CATALGGNQPQHF. The CDR3 DNA sequence: TGTGCGACGGCGCTAGGGGGCAATCAGCCCCAGCATTTT.

The CDR3 protein is CATGRTGEYNEQFF. CDR3 sequence (DNA): TGTGCCACCGGGCGGACAGGGGAATACAATGAGCAGTTCTTC. The V gene is TRBV5-4, the J gene TRBJ2-1; 9 bases are shared with TRBD1. The ends lost 9 bases at V and 4 bases at J; junction bases unmatched: 8. This CDR3 is 14 amino acids long. Germline CDR1 SGHNT, CDR2 YYREEE (reference sequence).

The chain links TRBV28 to TRBJ1-1, with D possibly being TRBD1 (5 bases). Trimming took 6 bases from V and 0 from J, leaving 23 bases between them. The CDR3 is 18 residues long. Germline V gives CDR1 MDHEN, CDR2 SYDVKM. CDR3 in DNA: TGTGCCAGCAGCCCGACCGTACCCAAAACAGGTTTGAACACTGAAGCTTTCTTT. Translation gives CASSPTVPKTGLNTEAFF.